Listed below are T cell receptor beta chains from one sample, sequenced in a study of blood T cell repertoires in COVID-19. Libraries were prepared by immunoSEQ multiplex PCR; TCRdb keeps only in-frame clonotypes and omits some of them. Of fewer than 200,000 clones listed, around 82% are singletons. Sequenced: PBMCs or T cells enriched from blood (not recorded which). All receptors derive from a woman aged 45-65 years in a cohort exposed to, infected with or recovered from COVID-19 (not recorded which). Each CDR3 is given with its conserved first and last residue. The order of the fields is clone size, D gene, V gene, J gene, CDR3 protein, CDR3 DNA. D genes are given only for firm matches. The size of a clone is reported for some rows only, either as once, few or many, or as a class for expanded clones.

size: NA
D: TRBD1
V: TRBV11-3
J: TRBJ1-1
CDR3: CASSLGQAEAFF
DNA: TGTGCCAGCAGCCTCGGACAGGCGGAAGCTTTCTTT

size: NA
D: TRBD1
V: TRBV18
J: TRBJ2-5
CDR3: CASSPNRGGGRVETQYF
DNA: TGTGCCAGCTCACCAAATAGAGGGGGCGGCCGTGTGGAGACCCAGTACTTC

size: NA
D: NA
V: TRBV19
J: TRBJ1-2
CDR3: CASSIRGINYGYTF
DNA: TGTGCCAGTAGTATACGGGGAATTAACTATGGCTACACCTTC

size: NA
D: NA
V: TRBV2
J: TRBJ1-5
CDR3: CASSPESNQPQHF
DNA: TGTGCCAGCAGTCCGGAGAGCAATCAGCCCCAGCATTTT

size: NA
D: TRBD2
V: TRBV13
J: TRBJ2-5
CDR3: CASSSDISRLAGGTETQYF
DNA: TGTGCCAGCAGCTCCGACATTTCCCGACTAGCGGGGGGAACAGAGACCCAGTACTTC

size: NA
D: NA
V: TRBV7-9
J: TRBJ2-5
CDR3: CASSDYQETQYF
DNA: TGTGCCAGCTCAGACTATCAAGAGACCCAGTACTTC

size: NA
D: TRBD2
V: TRBV28
J: TRBJ2-3
CDR3: CASHYSGGRGRGDTQYF
DNA: TGTGCCAGCCACTATAGCGGGGGCCGCGGTAGGGGAGATACGCAGTATTTT

size: NA
D: TRBD2
V: TRBV11-2
J: TRBJ2-2
CDR3: CASSFSGGNTGELFF
DNA: TGTGCCAGCAGCTTTTCGGGAGGGAACACCGGGGAGCTGTTTTTT

size: few
D: NA
V: TRBV19
J: TRBJ2-2
CDR3: CASSKDRITGELFF
DNA: TGTGCCAGTAGCAAGGACAGAATCACCGGGGAGCTGTTTTTT

size: NA
D: NA
V: TRBV27
J: TRBJ1-1
CDR3: CASSRVQGDTEAFF
DNA: TGTGCCAGCAGTCGAGTACAGGGTGACACTGAAGCTTTCTTT

size: NA
D: TRBD2
V: TRBV28
J: TRBJ2-1
CDR3: CASSLNRGRAVEKFF
DNA: TGTGCCAGCAGTTTAAATCGCGGGAGGGCGGTAGAAAAGTTCTTC

size: NA
D: TRBD1
V: TRBV10-2
J: TRBJ1-5
CDR3: CASSETTGSNQPQHF
DNA: TGCGCCAGCAGTGAAACGACAGGGAGCAATCAGCCCCAGCATTTT

size: NA
D: NA
V: TRBV19
J: TRBJ2-3
CDR3: CASRRQGGDTQYF
DNA: TGTGCCAGTAGAAGACAGGGAGGAGATACGCAGTATTTT

size: NA
D: TRBD1
V: TRBV5-4
J: TRBJ1-4
CDR3: CASSIKTGGGGEKLFF
DNA: TGTGCCAGCAGCATAAAAACAGGGGGCGGAGGTGAAAAACTGTTTTTT

size: NA
D: TRBD2
V: TRBV25-1
J: TRBJ2-1
CDR3: CASSEYSGRYNEQFF
DNA: TGTGCCAGCAGTGAATATAGCGGGCGATACAATGAGCAGTTCTTC

size: once
D: TRBD1
V: TRBV18
J: TRBJ1-1
CDR3: CASSPSQGGTEAFF
DNA: TGTGCCAGCTCACCATCACAGGGGGGCACTGAAGCTTTCTTT

size: few
D: NA
V: TRBV30
J: TRBJ1-2
CDR3: CACGLGAGPNYGYTF
DNA: TGTGCCTGCGGGTTAGGGGCCGGCCCTAACTATGGCTACACCTTC

size: NA
D: TRBD2
V: TRBV19
J: TRBJ2-3
CDR3: CASRLAVATDTQYF
DNA: TGTGCCAGTAGACTAGCGGTTGCGACAGATACGCAGTATTTT

size: NA
D: NA
V: TRBV4-3
J: TRBJ1-4
CDR3: CASSQDGGDPILFF
DNA: TGCGCCAGCAGCCAAGATGGGGGGGACCCGATACTGTTTTTT

size: NA
D: NA
V: TRBV25-1
J: TRBJ2-1
CDR3: CASSDSSSYNEQFF
DNA: TGTGCCAGCAGTGACTCGAGCTCCTACAATGAGCAGTTCTTC

size: NA
D: TRBD2
V: TRBV5-1
J: TRBJ2-3
CDR3: CASSLAASGSTDTQYF
DNA: TGCGCCAGCAGCTTGGCTGCTAGCGGGAGCACAGATACGCAGTATTTT

size: NA
D: NA
V: TRBV5-1
J: TRBJ2-3
CDR3: CASSNLRQTDTQYF
DNA: TGCGCCAGCAGCAATCTAAGACAGACAGATACGCAGTATTTT